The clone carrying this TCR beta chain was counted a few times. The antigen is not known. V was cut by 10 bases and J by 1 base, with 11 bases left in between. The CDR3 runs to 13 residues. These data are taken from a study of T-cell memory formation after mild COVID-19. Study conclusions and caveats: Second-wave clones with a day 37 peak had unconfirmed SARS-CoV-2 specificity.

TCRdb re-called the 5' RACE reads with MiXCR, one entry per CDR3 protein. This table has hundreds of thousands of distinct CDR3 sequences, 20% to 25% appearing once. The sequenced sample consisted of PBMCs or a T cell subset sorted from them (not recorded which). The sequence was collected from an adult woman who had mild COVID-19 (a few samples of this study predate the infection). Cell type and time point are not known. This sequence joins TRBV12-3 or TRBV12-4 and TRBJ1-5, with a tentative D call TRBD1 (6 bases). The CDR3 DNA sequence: TGTGCCACCTCCGGGACAAGCAATCAGCCCCAGCATTTT. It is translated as CATSGTSNQPQHF.